Each of the 30 T cell receptor beta chains below was sequenced from the same sample in a study of T cell responses to AZD1222 COVID-19 vaccine. Assay: immunoSEQ multiplex PCR; the TCRdb copy retains only in-frame clones and omits some. The sample lists more than 100,000 clones, more than 75% occurring once. The sample was peripheral blood, taken on day 0 of AZD1222 vaccination. All receptors come from an adult in good health.

This chain connects TRBV5-1 to TRBJ2-1; TRBD1 or TRBD2 may be the D gene (5 bases each). Germline V gene data show CDR1 as SGHRS and CDR2 as YFSETQ. There are 14 residues in the CDR3. V was pared by 5 bases and J by 2 bases, with 11 bases between. For the CDR3, the DNA is TGCGCCAGCAGTACCCAGGGAGCCTACAATGAGCAGTTCTTC. This gives the protein CASSTQGAYNEQFF.

This clone was detected once. The chain is built from TRBV7-2 and TRBJ2-7; 8 bases align to TRBD2. The V segment lost 5 bases and the J segment 0 bases; nucleotides outside the gene matches: 6. The CDR3 length is 15 residues. Germline assignment: CDR1 SGHTA and CDR2 FQGNSA. CDR3 sequence: CASSASGGLSYEQYF. DNA for the CDR3: TGTGCCAGCAGCGCCAGCGGGGGCCTCTCCTACGAGCAGTACTTC.

The CDR3 sequence is CATSRGLGQGNEKLFF. The CDR3 DNA sequence: TGTGCCACCAGCAGAGGATTGGGACAGGGGAATGAAAAACTGTTTTTT. The chain employs TRBV15 and TRBJ1-4; TRBD1 aligns across 10 bases. Germline loops: CDR1 LNHNV, CDR2 YYDKDF (reference sequence). Unmatched junction bases numbered 4, after V lost 1 base and J lost 5 bases. The CDR3 is made up of 16 amino acids.

J is TRBJ1-6 and V is TRBV5-6; no clear D. There are 14 residues in the CDR3. Germline-derived CDR1 and CDR2 are SGHDT and YYEEEE. V shed 1 base and J shed 3 bases, with 5 bases lying between them. In DNA form, the CDR3 reads TGTGCCAGCAGCTTGCTCGGCTATAATTCACCCCTCCACTTT. Residues: CASSLLGYNSPLHF.

The rearrangement links TRBV7-9 to TRBJ1-5; tentatively, D is TRBD1 (5 bases). Trimming took off 5 bases at V and 1 base at J, with 12 bases between the two ends. Germline V CDR1 and CDR2: SEHNR, FQNEAQ (reference sequence). The CDR3 runs 15 residues. The DNA of the CDR3 is TGTGCCAGCAGCATCGGGGCTGGGAGCAATCAGCCCCAGCATTTT. This translates into CASSIGAGSNQPQHF.

V and J are TRBV4-2 and TRBJ2-1; 9 bases map to TRBD2. Germline V gene lookup returns CDR1 LGHNA and CDR2 YNFKEQ. The V and J ends lost 2 bases and 4 bases, in that order; junction bases with no gene match: 6. The CDR3 loop spans 16 amino acids. The CDR3 coding sequence is TGTGCCAGCAGCCAACAAGCGGGAGGAAGTTACAATGAGCAGTTCTTC. It is translated as CASSQQAGGSYNEQFF.

In its sample, this clone was seen a few times. DNA for the CDR3: TGTGCCAGCAGCCAATCGGTCGCGGTCTCCTACGAGCAGTACTTC. Translated, it gives CASSQSVAVSYEQYF. V gene TRBV4-2 combines with J gene TRBJ2-7; D is unresolved. This CDR3 comprises 15 residues. From germline, CDR1 is LGHNA and CDR2 YNFKEQ. V was clipped by 2 bases and J by 0 bases, with 11 bases between them.

This sequence joins TRBV4-1 and TRBJ2-3, with 8 positions matching TRBD2. Trimming at V came to 3 bases and at J to 1 base, leaving 3 bases not matched to a gene. The CDR3 loop spans 15 amino acids. Germline V gene sequence: CDR1 MGHRA, CDR2 YSYEKL. CDR3 sequence (DNA): TGCGCCAGCAGCCATCGAGCGGGGGGCACAGATACGCAGTATTTT. Translated, it gives CASSHRAGGTDTQYF.

The chain has TRBV5-1 and TRBJ2-3; 7 bases are a match to TRBD1. The junction had 6 bases not matched to a gene; V was cut back by 0 bases and J by 2 bases. CDR3 length: 16 residues. Germline values: CDR1 SGHRS, CDR2 YFSETQ. CDR3 sequence reads: CASSLAAGGVTDTQYF. The CDR3 nucleotides read TGCGCCAGCAGCTTGGCGGCAGGGGGAGTCACAGATACGCAGTATTTT. Based on the CDR3 plus reference TRBV5-1 and TRBJ2-3, the full variable domain is KAGVTQTPRYLIKTRGQQVTLSCSPISGHRSVSWYQQTPGQGLQFLFEYFSETQRNKGNFPGRFSGRQFSNSRSEMNVSTLELGDSALYLCASSLAAGGVTDTQYFGPGTRLTVL.

The V and J genes are TRBV28 and TRBJ2-3; the D is unclear. V was trimmed by 5 bases and J by 2 bases, leaving 17 bases between them. CDR1 is MDHEN and CDR2 is SYDVKM in the germline V gene. This CDR3 region has 16 residues. The CDR3 sequence is CASSMQAPNLTDTQYF. CDR3 DNA sequence: TGTGCCAGCAGTATGCAGGCCCCCAACCTCACAGATACGCAGTATTTT.

This clone appeared a single time. V and J are TRBV9 and TRBJ2-2; 9 bases line up with TRBD2. V gave up 4 bases and J gave up 6 bases; unmatched junction bases: 13. This CDR3 has 17 residues. Germline loops: CDR1 SGDLS, CDR2 YYNGEE. The CDR3 sequence is CASSSSSGSLWPGELFF. CDR3 sequence (DNA): TGTGCCAGCAGCTCGAGTAGCGGGAGCCTCTGGCCCGGGGAGCTGTTTTTT.

A word on this clone: Other DNA sequences within the sample encode an identical CDR3. The V gene is TRBV7-3, the J gene TRBJ2-7, with D tentatively TRBD1 (6 bases). This CDR3 has 14 amino acids. Between the trimmed V and J ends, which lost 5 bases and 0 bases, there was a span of 11 bases. Germline loops: CDR1 SGHTA, CDR2 FQGTGA. Here the CDR3 DNA reads TGTGCCAGCAGCCCCGACAGGTCCTCCTACGAGCAGTACTTC. Translated, it gives CASSPDRSSYEQYF.

The CDR3 sequence is CASSPELIQKEAFF. In DNA form, the CDR3 reads TGTGCCAGCAGCCCTGAATTGATTCAGAAAGAAGCTTTCTTT. The chain combines TRBV7-2 with TRBJ1-1; D remains ambiguous. This CDR3 contains 14 residues. V was cut by 5 bases and J by 8 bases, with 18 bases left in between. Germline V gene lookup returns CDR1 SGHTA and CDR2 FQGNSA.

This clone was recorded once. The V gene is TRBV3-1 (or the pseudogene TRBV3-2), the J gene TRBJ1-1; D might be TRBD1 (6 bases). The CDR3 is 15 residues long. Trimming removed 1 base at V and 11 bases at J, with 20 bases between. Germline assignment: CDR1 LGHDT and CDR2 YNNKEL (reference sequence). The CDR3 nucleotides are TGTGCCAGCAGCCAAGGGCGGGCAGGGGCGAATAGTGCTTTCTTT. Its translation is CASSQGRAGANSAFF.

CDR3 sequence reads: CASSQVGRGGQNIQYF. DNA for the CDR3: TGCGCCAGCAGCCAAGTTGGACGGGGTGGGCAAAACATTCAGTACTTC. V is TRBV4-1 and J is TRBJ2-4; a possible D gene is TRBD2 (5 bases). The germline V and J ends were trimmed by 1 base and 5 bases, with 15 bases remaining between them. This CDR3 contains 16 residues. CDR1 is MGHRA, CDR2 YSYEKL, per germline.

This chain connects TRBV6-5 to TRBJ1-3; D remains ambiguous. This CDR3 contains 16 residues. Germline-derived CDR1 and CDR2 are MNHEY and SVGAGI. Trimming shortened V by 0 bases and J by 0 bases, and 9 bases separated the two germline ends. CDR3 DNA sequence: TGTGCCAGCAGTTACTCTGACACCAGCTCTGGAAACACCATATATTTT. The encoded protein is CASSYSDTSSGNTIYF.

The chain employs TRBV25-1 and TRBJ2-3; D is uncertain. V lost 4 bases and J 6 bases, leaving 5 bases between the germline ends. Germline V gene lookup returns CDR1 MGHDK and CDR2 SYGVNS. The CDR3 has 11 amino acids. The CDR3 loop reads CASSGPDTQYF. CDR3 nucleotide sequence: TGTGCCAGCAGTGGTCCGGATACGCAGTATTTT.

The chain couples TRBV5-1 to TRBJ2-5; D not resolved. This CDR3 has 11 amino acids. Trimming shortened V by 6 bases and J by 2 bases, and 5 bases separated the two germline ends. Per germline, CDR1 SGHRS and CDR2 YFSETQ. Here the CDR3 DNA reads TGCGCCAGCAAAGGTCAAGAGACCCAGTACTTC. Protein product: CASKGQETQYF.

The CDR3 DNA sequence: TGTGCCTGGAGTGTCCAGGGAAGTAACACCATATATTTT. It is translated as CAWSVQGSNTIYF. The rearrangement links TRBV30 to TRBJ1-3; a possible D gene is TRBD1 (5 bases). CDR1 and CDR2 from the germline V gene are GTSNPN and SVGIG (reference sequence). The CDR3 loop spans 13 amino acids. V gave up 0 bases and J gave up 7 bases, with 10 bases separating them.

The J gene is TRBJ1-1, the V gene TRBV19; D remains ambiguous. The CDR3 has 13 amino acids. V dropped 8 bases and J dropped 1 base, with 11 bases sitting between them. Germline-derived CDR1 and CDR2 are LNHDA and SQIVND (reference sequence). This chain's CDR3 is CASLWAPNTEAFF. The CDR3 DNA sequence: TGTGCCAGTCTTTGGGCCCCGAACACTGAAGCTTTCTTT. Supplemented by reference TRBV19 and TRBJ1-1, the full variable domain reads DGGITQSPKYLFRKEGQNVTLSCEQNLNHDAMYWYRQDPGQGLRLIYYSQIVNDFQKGDIAEGYSVSREKKESFPLTVTSAQKNPTAFYLCASLWAPNTEAFFGQGTRLTVV.

The rearrangement uses TRBV21-1 and TRBJ1-5; the table's D call, TRBD1, was not checked against the DNA. TRBV21-1 is assigned pseudogene status. The CDR3 totals 17 residues. In DNA, the CDR3 is TGTGCCAGCAGCAAAGTTGGGGACAGGGGGCAGGGTCAGCCCCAGCATTTT. Its translation is CASSKVGDRGQGQPQHF.

The chain joins TRBV6-5 to TRBJ2-3; 9 bases fit TRBD1. Looked up from germline, CDR1 is MNHEY and CDR2 is SVGAGI. The J segment lost 3 bases and the V segment lost 6 bases, leaving 4 bases of the junction unmatched. This CDR3 contains 14 residues. CDR3 region: CASRQTGGTDTQYF. The CDR3 nucleotides are TGTGCCAGCAGACAGACAGGGGGGACAGATACGCAGTATTTT.

This rearrangement joins TRBV28 to TRBJ2-7, with D unresolved. There are 14 residues in the CDR3. V was pared by 5 bases and J by 1 base, with 12 bases between. Germline CDR1 is MDHEN and CDR2 is SYDVKM. CDR3 sequence: CASSPYSLSYEQYF. The CDR3, as DNA: TGTGCCAGCAGTCCTTACAGTCTATCCTACGAGCAGTACTTC.

The chain recombines TRBV16 with TRBJ1-5; no definite D call. V lost 0 bases and J 7 bases, leaving 7 bases between the germline ends. This CDR3 has 13 amino acids. Germline V gives CDR1 KGHSY, CDR2 FQNENV. CDR3 residues: CASSQSGLQPQHF. The CDR3 DNA sequence: TGTGCCAGCAGCCAATCGGGTTTACAGCCCCAGCATTTT.

The rearrangement uses TRBV3-1 (or the pseudogene TRBV3-2) and TRBJ1-5; D is undetermined. Germline lookup yields CDR1 LGHDT and CDR2 YNNKEL (reference sequence). Trimming cost V 4 bases and J 6 bases, with 25 bases left between them. This CDR3 is built from 18 residues. The chain's CDR3 is CASSLDLLKGPVLQPQHF. The CDR3 nucleotides read TGTGCCAGCAGCCTAGACCTTTTAAAGGGCCCAGTTCTTCAGCCCCAGCATTTT.

With respect to this clone: The same CDR3 arises from other DNA sequences in this sample as well. V is TRBV28 and J is TRBJ1-2; D remains unclear. Trimming left V 4 bases short and J 4 bases short, with 7 bases between. CDR1 and CDR2 from the germline V gene are MDHEN and SYDVKM. The CDR3 spans 12 residues. CDR3 DNA: TGTGCCAGCAGTTCTAGGACCTATGGCTACACCTTC. It codes for CASSSRTYGYTF.

The chain is built from TRBV4-3 and TRBJ2-3; D is unclear. This CDR3 has 15 amino acids. Trimming took off 1 base at V and 3 bases at J, with 11 bases between the two ends. CDR1 and CDR2 (germline): LGHNA, YSLEER. The CDR3 here is CASSQGSFGTDTQYF. In nucleotides, the CDR3 is TGCGCCAGCAGCCAAGGTAGTTTCGGTACAGATACGCAGTATTTT.

The J gene is TRBJ2-2, the V gene TRBV5-4, with D uncertain. The germline V gene encodes CDR1 SGHNT and CDR2 YYREEE (reference sequence). Trimming stripped 3 bases from V and 4 bases from J, with 16 bases between. This CDR3 region has 16 residues. The CDR3 loop is CASSSGSPAGTGELFF. In DNA form, the CDR3 reads TGTGCCAGCAGCTCCGGTAGCCCGGCAGGCACCGGGGAGCTGTTTTTT.

The J gene is TRBJ1-5, the V gene TRBV19, with TRBD1 as a possible D gene (5 bases). Deletions cut 8 bases from V and 3 bases from J, with 11 bases between. Per germline, CDR1 LNHDA and CDR2 SQIVND (reference sequence). This CDR3 contains 13 residues. This CDR3 is CASHGRDNQPQHF. The CDR3 bases are TGTGCCAGTCATGGCAGGGACAATCAGCCCCAGCATTTT.

This chain uses TRBV2 with TRBJ2-7; the D is unclear. This CDR3 has 11 amino acids. Germline V lookup: CDR1 SNHLY, CDR2 FYNNEI. V lost 3 bases and J 13 bases, leaving 13 bases between the germline ends. The CDR3 region is CASSDPLVEYF. In DNA, the CDR3 is TGTGCCAGCAGTGATCCATTAGTAGAATACTTC.